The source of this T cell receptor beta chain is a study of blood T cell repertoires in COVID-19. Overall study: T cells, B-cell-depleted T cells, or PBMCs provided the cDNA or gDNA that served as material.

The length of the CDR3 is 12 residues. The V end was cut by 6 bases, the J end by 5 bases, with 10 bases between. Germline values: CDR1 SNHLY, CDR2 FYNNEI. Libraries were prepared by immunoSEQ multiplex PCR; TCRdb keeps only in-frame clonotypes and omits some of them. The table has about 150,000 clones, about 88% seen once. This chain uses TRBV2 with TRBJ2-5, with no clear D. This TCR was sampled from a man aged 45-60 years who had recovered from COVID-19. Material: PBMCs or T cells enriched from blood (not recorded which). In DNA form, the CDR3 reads TGTGCCAGCAGCAGGATGTCGGAGACCCAGTACTTC. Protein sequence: CASSRMSETQYF.